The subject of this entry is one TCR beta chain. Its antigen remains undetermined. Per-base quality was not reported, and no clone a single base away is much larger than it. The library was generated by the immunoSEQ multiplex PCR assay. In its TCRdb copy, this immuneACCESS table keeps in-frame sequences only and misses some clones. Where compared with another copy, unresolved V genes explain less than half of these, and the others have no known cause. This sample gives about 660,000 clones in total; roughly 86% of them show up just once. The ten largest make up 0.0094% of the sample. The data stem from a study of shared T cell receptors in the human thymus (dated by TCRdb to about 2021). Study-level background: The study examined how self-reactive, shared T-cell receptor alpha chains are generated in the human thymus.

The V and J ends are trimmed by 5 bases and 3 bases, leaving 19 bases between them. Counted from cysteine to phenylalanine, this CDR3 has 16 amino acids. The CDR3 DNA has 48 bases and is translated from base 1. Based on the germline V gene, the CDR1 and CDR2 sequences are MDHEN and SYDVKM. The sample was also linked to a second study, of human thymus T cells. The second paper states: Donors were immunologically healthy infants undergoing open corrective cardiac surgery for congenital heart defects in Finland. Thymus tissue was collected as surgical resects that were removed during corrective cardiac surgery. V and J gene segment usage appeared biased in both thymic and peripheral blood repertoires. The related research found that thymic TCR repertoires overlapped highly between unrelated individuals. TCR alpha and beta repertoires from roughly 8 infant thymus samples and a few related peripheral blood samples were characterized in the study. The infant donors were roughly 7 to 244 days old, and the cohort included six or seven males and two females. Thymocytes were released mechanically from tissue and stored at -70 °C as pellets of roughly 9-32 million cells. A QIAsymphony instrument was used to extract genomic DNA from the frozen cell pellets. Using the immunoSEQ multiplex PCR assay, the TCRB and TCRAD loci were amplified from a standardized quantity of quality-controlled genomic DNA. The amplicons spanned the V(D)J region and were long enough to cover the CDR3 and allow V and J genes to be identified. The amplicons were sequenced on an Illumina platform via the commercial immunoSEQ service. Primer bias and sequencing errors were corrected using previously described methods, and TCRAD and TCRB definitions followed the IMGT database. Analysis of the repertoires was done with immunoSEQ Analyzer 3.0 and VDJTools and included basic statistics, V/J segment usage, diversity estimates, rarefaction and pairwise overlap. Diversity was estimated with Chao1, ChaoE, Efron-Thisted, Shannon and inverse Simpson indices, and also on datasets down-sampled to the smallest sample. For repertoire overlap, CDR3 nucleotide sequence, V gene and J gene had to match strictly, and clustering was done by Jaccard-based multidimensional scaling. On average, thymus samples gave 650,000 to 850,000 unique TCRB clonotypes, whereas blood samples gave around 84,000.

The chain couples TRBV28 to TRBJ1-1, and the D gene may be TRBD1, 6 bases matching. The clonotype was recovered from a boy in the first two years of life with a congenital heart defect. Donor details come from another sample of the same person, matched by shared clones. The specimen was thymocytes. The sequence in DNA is TGTGCCAGCAGTGGACGACAGGCGGATGGGGACACTGAAGCTTTCTTT. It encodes CASSGRQADGDTEAFF.